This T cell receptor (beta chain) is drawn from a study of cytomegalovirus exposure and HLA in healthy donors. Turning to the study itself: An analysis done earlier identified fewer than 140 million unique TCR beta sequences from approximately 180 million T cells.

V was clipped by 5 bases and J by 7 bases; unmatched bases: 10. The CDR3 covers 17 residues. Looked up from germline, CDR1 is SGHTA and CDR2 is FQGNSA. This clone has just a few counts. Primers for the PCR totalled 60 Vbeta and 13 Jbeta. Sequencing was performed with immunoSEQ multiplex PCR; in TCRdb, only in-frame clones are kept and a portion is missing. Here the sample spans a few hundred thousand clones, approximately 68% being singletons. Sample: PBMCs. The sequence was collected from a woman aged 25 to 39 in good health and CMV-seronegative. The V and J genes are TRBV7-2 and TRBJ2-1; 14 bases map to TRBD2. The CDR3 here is CASSLQPGLAGENEQFF. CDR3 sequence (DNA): TGTGCCAGCAGCCTTCAACCGGGACTAGCGGGAGAAAATGAGCAGTTCTTC.